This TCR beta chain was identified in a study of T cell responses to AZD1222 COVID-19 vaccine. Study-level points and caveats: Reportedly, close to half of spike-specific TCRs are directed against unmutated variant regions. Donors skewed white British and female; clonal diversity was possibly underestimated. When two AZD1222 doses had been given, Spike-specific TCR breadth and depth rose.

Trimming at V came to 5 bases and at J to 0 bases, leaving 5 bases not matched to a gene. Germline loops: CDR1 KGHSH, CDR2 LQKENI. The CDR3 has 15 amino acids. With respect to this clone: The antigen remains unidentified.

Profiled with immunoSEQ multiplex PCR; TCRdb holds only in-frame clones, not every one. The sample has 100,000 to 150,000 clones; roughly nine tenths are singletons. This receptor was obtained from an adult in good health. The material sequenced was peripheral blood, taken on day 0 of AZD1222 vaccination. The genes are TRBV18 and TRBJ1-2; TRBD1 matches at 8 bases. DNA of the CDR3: TGTGCCAGCTCATCGACAGGGGTGGCTAACTATGGCTACACCTTC. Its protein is CASSSTGVANYGYTF.